The 31 T cell receptor beta chains given below trace back to one sample, sequenced in a study of blood T cell repertoires in COVID-19. Using immunoSEQ multiplex PCR, the repertoire was profiled, and TCRdb retains in-frame clones only, with some absent. This table has under 150,000 clones, around 80% appearing once. Sequenced input: peripheral blood. Every receptor here comes from a man aged 55 to 70 with acute or convalescent COVID-19.

The CDR3, as DNA: TGTGCCATCAGTGGGGAGGGCGCGAACACTGAAGCTTTCTTT. Its protein product is CAISGEGANTEAFF. The chain links TRBV10-3 to TRBJ1-1; D is ambiguous. Germline V gene data show CDR1 as ENHRY and CDR2 as SYGVKD. The CDR3 runs 14 residues. Trimming shortened V by 4 bases and J by 1 base, and 10 bases separated the two germline ends.

This rearrangement joins TRBV9 to TRBJ2-7; 10 bases line up with TRBD1. Germline V gives CDR1 SGDLS, CDR2 YYNGEE. Trimming cost V 2 bases and J 6 bases; bases outside gene matches: 8. The CDR3 sequence is 15 residues long. As DNA, the CDR3 is TGTGCCAGCAGCGTTGGCGACAGGGGGCTGAGCGAGCAGTACTTC. This codes for CASSVGDRGLSEQYF. The full variable domain, in which reference TRBV9 and TRBJ2-7 provide the parts outside the CDR3, is DSGVTQTPKHLITATGQRVTLRCSPRSGDLSVYWYQQSLDQGLQFLIQYYNGEERAKGNILERFSAQQFPDLHSELNLSSLELGDSALYFCASSVGDRGLSEQYFGPGTRLTVT.

The chain links TRBV2 to TRBJ1-2; D is perhaps TRBD1 (5 bases). The CDR3 contains 13 residues. CDR1 is SNHLY and CDR2 is FYNNEI in the germline V gene. With 3 bases removed from V and 6 bases from J, the gap between germline ends came to 11 bases. The CDR3 sequence: CASSEDNFNGYTF. CDR3 nucleotide sequence: TGTGCCAGCAGTGAGGACAACTTCAATGGCTACACCTTC.

The CDR3 sequence: CASSQVVGQGYNEQFF. As DNA, the CDR3 is TGTGCCAGCAGCCAAGTGGTGGGACAGGGGTACAATGAGCAGTTCTTC. The genes are TRBV4-2 and TRBJ2-1; TRBD1 matches at 10 bases. With V trimmed by 1 base and J by 4 bases, 4 bases remained unmatched. Germline CDR1 and CDR2: LGHNA and YNFKEQ. The CDR3 is 16 residues long.

This clone was seen a single time. This chain links TRBV5-4 with TRBJ2-1; TRBD2 is a possible D gene (5 bases). CDR1 SGHNT and CDR2 YYREEE come from the germline V gene (reference sequence). The CDR3 length is 16 residues. V was cut by 0 bases and J by 6 bases, with 16 bases left in between. This chain's CDR3 is CASSLGPRDGSNEQFF. DNA of the CDR3: TGTGCCAGCAGCTTGGGACCCCGCGATGGGAGCAATGAGCAGTTCTTC.

The rearrangement joins TRBV3-1 (or the pseudogene TRBV3-2) to TRBJ2-7; 7 nucleotides line up with TRBD1. The germline CDR1 and CDR2 sequences are LGHDT and YNNKEL (reference sequence). V gave up 6 bases and J gave up 7 bases; unmatched junction bases: 12. The CDR3 has 14 amino acids. DNA for the CDR3: TGTGCCAGCAGGGACGGGACAGTTTCGGGGGAGCAGTACTTC. Protein sequence: CASRDGTVSGEQYF.

J is TRBJ2-1 and V is TRBV9; TRBD2 aligns across 7 bases. The CDR3 has 15 amino acids. The germline gives CDR1 SGDLS, CDR2 YYNGEE. V gave up 0 bases and J gave up 2 bases; unmatched junction bases: 2. CDR3: CASSVELATYNEQFF. CDR3 coding DNA: TGTGCCAGCAGCGTAGAACTAGCGACCTACAATGAGCAGTTCTTC.

Of note for this clone: No conserved phenylalanine or tryptophan ends this CDR3, so it is likely a read error. The DNA is omitted, as the CDR3 cannot be located on it reliably, and the CDR3 follows TCRdb's listing. The V gene is TRBV21-1, the J gene TRBJ1-2; TRBD1, as called in the table, went unchecked against the DNA. TRBV21-1 has pseudogene status. The CDR3 is 15 amino acids long, termini counted. CDR3 loop: CASSIRQGVNYGYTL.

This clone was observed once. This chain uses TRBV28 with TRBJ1-5, with TRBD1 identical over 8 bases. The length of the CDR3 is 17 residues. Germline V gene sequence: CDR1 MDHEN, CDR2 SYDVKM. V lost 5 bases, J lost 0 bases, and 9 bases stayed unmatched. CDR3 sequence: CASSNDRGRYSNQPQHF. The CDR3 nucleotides are TGTGCCAGCAGTAACGACAGGGGCCGTTATAGCAATCAGCCCCAGCATTTT.

The chain joins TRBV5-5 to TRBJ1-2; D unclear. V gave up 0 bases and J gave up 4 bases, with 7 bases separating them. This CDR3 contains 13 residues. From germline, CDR1 is SGHKS and CDR2 YYEKEE (reference sequence). The CDR3 DNA reads TGTGCCAGCAGCTTGGGTGACTCCTATGGCTACACCTTC. This gives the protein CASSLGDSYGYTF.

This clone appeared once. This sequence joins TRBV7-2 and TRBJ1-1, with 7 bases matching TRBD1. Germline CDR1 is SGHTA and CDR2 is FQGNSA. With 3 bases clipped from V and 1 base from J, the junction kept 2 bases outside the gene matches. The CDR3 extends over 14 amino acids. CDR3 coding DNA: TGTGCCAGCAGCTTGGGACAGCAGAACACTGAAGCTTTCTTT. It specifies CASSLGQQNTEAFF.

The chain links TRBV11-3 to TRBJ2-7; 9 bases are shared with TRBD2. Per the germline V gene, CDR1 is SGHNT and CDR2 is YENEEA. J lost 2 bases, V lost 5 bases, and 4 bases had no gene match. The CDR3 length is 14 residues. The chain's CDR3 is CASSLAGGTYEQYF. DNA of the CDR3: TGTGCCAGCAGCCTGGCGGGAGGGACCTACGAGCAGTACTTC.

The rearrangement joins TRBV11-2 to TRBJ2-5; D unresolved. This CDR3 has 12 amino acids. Deletions cut 2 bases from V and 3 bases from J, with 4 bases between. Germline CDR1 is SGHAT and CDR2 is FQNNGV. CDR3 amino acids: CASSLHKETQYF. CDR3 nucleotide sequence: TGTGCCAGCAGCTTACACAAAGAGACCCAGTACTTC.

The chain has TRBV3-1 (or the pseudogene TRBV3-2) and TRBJ2-1; D gene ambiguous. The CDR3 is 16 amino acids. V was clipped by 0 bases and J by 10 bases, with 19 bases between them. From germline, CDR1 is LGHDT and CDR2 YNNKEL (reference sequence). The CDR3 DNA follows: TGTGCCAGCAGCCAAGATAGCCAGCGCCCCCCCCTAGAGCAGTTCTTC. Amino acids: CASSQDSQRPPLEQFF.

As for this clone: Different DNA sequences within this sample yield the same CDR3. The V call is TRBV28, the J call TRBJ2-3, with D unresolved. Trimming stripped 2 bases from V and 0 bases from J, with 3 bases between. CDR1 and CDR2 from the germline V gene are MDHEN and SYDVKM. The CDR3 is made up of 13 amino acids. The CDR3: CASSLGSTDTQYF. The CDR3 nucleotides read TGTGCCAGCAGTTTAGGCAGCACAGATACGCAGTATTTT.

This clone was recorded a few times. The CDR3 loop is CASSPGTLYGYTF. The CDR3 DNA reads TGTGCCAGCAGCCCCGGGACACTGTATGGCTACACCTTC. The V gene is TRBV7-3, the J gene TRBJ1-2, with D tentatively TRBD1 (6 bases). The CDR3 has 13 residues. CDR1 and CDR2 from the germline V gene are SGHTA and FQGTGA. V was shortened by 5 bases and J by 5 bases, with 12 bases between the two germline ends. Using reference TRBV7-3 and TRBJ1-2 for the parts outside the CDR3, the full variable domain is GAGVSQTPSNKVTEKGKYVELRCDPISGHTALYWYRQSLGQGPEFLIYFQGTGAADDSGLPNDRFFAVRPEGSVSTLKIQRTERGDSAVYLCASSPGTLYGYTFGSGTRLTVV.

In its sample, this clone was seen a few times. V gene TRBV2 combines with J gene TRBJ2-2, with D perhaps TRBD2 (5 bases). V lost 7 bases to trimming and J lost 7 bases, with 16 bases between them. Per the germline V gene, CDR1 is SNHLY and CDR2 is FYNNEI. The CDR3 totals 14 residues. The CDR3 sequence is CASTLVSSGGELFF. The DNA of the CDR3 is TGTGCCAGCACACTTGTCAGCAGCGGCGGGGAGCTGTTTTTT.

The J gene is TRBJ1-6, the V gene TRBV9; the match to TRBD1 covers 7 bases. Unmatched junction bases numbered 8, after V lost 3 bases and J lost 8 bases. The CDR3 has 15 residues. Germline V gene lookup returns CDR1 SGDLS and CDR2 YYNGEE. In DNA form, the CDR3 reads TGTGCCAGCAGCGCCATGACAGGGATGGATTCACCCCTCCACTTT. Its translation: CASSAMTGMDSPLHF. Full variable domain (outside the CDR3, taken from reference TRBV9 and TRBJ1-6): DSGVTQTPKHLITATGQRVTLRCSPRSGDLSVYWYQQSLDQGLQFLIQYYNGEERAKGNILERFSAQQFPDLHSELNLSSLELGDSALYFCASSAMTGMDSPLHFGNGTRLTVT.

The V call is TRBV6-1, the J call TRBJ2-5; D is perhaps TRBD2 (5 bases). From germline, CDR1 is MNHNS and CDR2 SASEGT. Trimming removed 3 bases from V and 2 bases from J, with 19 bases in between. CDR3 size: 17 residues. DNA of the CDR3: TGTGCCAGCAGTGACATTGAATGGCTAGCCGAGCAAGAGACCCAGTACTTC. This codes for CASSDIEWLAEQETQYF.

The chain combines TRBV11-2 with TRBJ2-2; D ambiguous. Germline CDR1 reads SGHAT; CDR2 reads FQNNGV. Trimming removed 1 base at V and 3 bases at J, with 6 bases between. The CDR3 sequence is 14 residues long. The DNA of the CDR3 is TGTGCCAGCAGCTTAGTACGGGACACCGGGGAGCTGTTTTTT. This gives the protein CASSLVRDTGELFF.

This clone was counted once. The rearrangement uses TRBV2 and TRBJ2-1; 9 bases map to TRBD2. After removal of 2 bases from V and 2 bases from J, the junction contained 4 bases not matched to a gene. Germline CDR1 reads SNHLY; CDR2 reads FYNNEI. The length of the CDR3 is 16 residues. The CDR3 reads CASSERLAVAYNEQFF. The CDR3 DNA follows: TGTGCCAGCAGTGAACGACTAGCGGTCGCCTACAATGAGCAGTTCTTC.

This clone was seen just once. The junction departs from the called germline gene at one end, perhaps through a read error. The chain employs TRBV19 and TRBJ1-1, with 8 positions matching TRBD1. This CDR3 comprises 16 residues. Germline V gene sequence: CDR1 LNHDA, CDR2 SQIVND (reference sequence). In DNA, the CDR3 is TGTGCCAGTAATATAGGGACAGGATCCATGAACACTGAAGCTTTCTTT. Translating gives CASNIGTGSMNTEAFF.

This clone was detected many times. The chain uses TRBV2 and TRBJ1-1; possibly TRBD1 for D (5 bases). Deletions cut 1 base from V and 0 bases from J, with 15 bases between. Germline V CDR1 and CDR2: SNHLY, FYNNEI. CDR3 length: 17 amino acids. CDR3: CASSEGIAGGVNTEAFF. For the CDR3, the DNA is TGTGCCAGCAGTGAAGGGATTGCGGGGGGGGTGAACACTGAAGCTTTCTTT.

The chain has TRBV27 and TRBJ2-1; TRBD1 matches at 7 bases. The germline CDR1 and CDR2 sequences are MNHEY and SMNVEV (reference sequence). CDR3 length equals 14 residues. Trimming took 3 bases from V and 6 from J; bases not matched to a gene: 5. The CDR3 DNA sequence: TGTGCCAGCAGTTTTACGACAGGGCCCAATGAGCAGTTCTTC. It translates to CASSFTTGPNEQFF.

The CDR3 DNA reads as TGTGCCAGTAGCCCCGGGACAGGGGACGTACGGGACACTGAAGCTTTCTTT. It codes for CASSPGTGDVRDTEAFF. This chain links TRBV19 with TRBJ1-1; 10 nucleotides match TRBD1. Unmatched junction bases numbered 13, after V lost 6 bases and J lost 3 bases. CDR1 LNHDA and CDR2 SQIVND come from the germline V gene (reference sequence). The CDR3 covers 17 residues.

The chain recombines TRBV5-1 with TRBJ2-5; the D gene is possibly TRBD2 (6 bases). CDR3 length equals 13 residues. Deletions cut 2 bases from V and 5 bases from J, with 10 bases between. Germline V gene data show CDR1 as SGHRS and CDR2 as YFSETQ. Here the CDR3 DNA reads TGCGCCAGCAGCTTAAGGGACTTGGAGACCCAGTACTTC. It is translated as CASSLRDLETQYF.

The table lists this clone with a count of one. The chain recombines TRBV12-1 with TRBJ1-1. TRBV12-1 has pseudogene status. The CDR3 is made up of 17 amino acids. CDR3: CASSFAMGRGVNTEAFF. CDR3 sequence (DNA): TGTGCCAGCAGCTTTGCGATGGGGAGGGGGGTGAACACTGAAGCTTTCTTT.

The CDR3 here is CASKEDPSGGFYNEQFF. CDR3 in DNA: TGTGCCAGTAAGGAGGACCCAAGCGGAGGATTCTACAATGAGCAGTTCTTC. The chain carries TRBV19 and TRBJ2-1; possible D gene TRBD2, 5 bases. CDR3 size: 17 residues. In germline, CDR1 is LNHDA, CDR2 SQIVND (reference sequence). With 7 bases removed from V and 3 bases from J, the gap between germline ends came to 22 bases.

The CDR3 coding sequence is TGTGCCAGCAGCCCTTATACCGGGGAGCTGTTTTTT. Translated: CASSPYTGELFF. The chain recombines TRBV7-2 with TRBJ2-2, with no clear D. The V gene's germline CDR1 is SGHTA and CDR2 FQGNSA. The V and J ends lost 5 bases and 5 bases respectively, with 6 bases between them. The CDR3 covers 12 residues.

This clone was picked up one time. This sequence joins TRBV7-2 and TRBJ1-3; D gene unclear. This CDR3 comprises 16 residues. In germline, CDR1 is SGHTA, CDR2 FQGNSA. With 1 base removed from V and 4 bases from J, the gap between germline ends came to 14 bases. Written as DNA, the CDR3 is TGTGCCAGCAGCTTAGGCGGCCGCTTTTTGGGAAACACCATATATTTT. Translation: CASSLGGRFLGNTIYF.

The V and J genes are TRBV7-3 and TRBJ2-3, with 14 bases lining up with TRBD2. Per germline, CDR1 SGHTA and CDR2 FQGTGA. The CDR3 runs 16 residues. The ends lost 4 bases at V and 4 bases at J; junction bases unmatched: 4. The CDR3 DNA follows: TGTGCCAGCAGCTGGGGACTAGCGGGAGACCCAGATACGCAGTATTTT. Residues: CASSWGLAGDPDTQYF.